This TCR beta chain comes out of a study of technical replicates of blood from several donors. Germline V gives CDR1 SGHDN, CDR2 FVKESK. The CDR3 has 13 amino acids. After removal of 0 bases from V and 10 bases from J, the junction contained 4 bases not matched to a gene. The repertoire was sequenced with immunoSEQ multiplex PCR; TCRdb's copy has only in-frame clones and lacks some. The repertoire holds some 94,000 clones, with about 95% as singletons. The TCR comes from a human donor in good health. This chain uses TRBV14 with TRBJ1-1, with 8 bases identical to TRBD1. Source material: T cells isolated from PBMCs. CDR3 coding DNA: TGTGCCAGCAGCCAAGAGGCCGGGACAGGAGCTTTCTTT. Translation: CASSQEAGTGAFF. Drawing the rest from reference TRBV14 and TRBJ1-1, the complete variable domain is EAGVTQFPSHSVIEKGQTVTLRCDPISGHDNLYWYRRVMGKEIKFLLHFVKESKQDESGMPNNRFLAERTGGTYSTLKVQPAELEDSGVYFCASSQEAGTGAFFGQGTRLTVV.